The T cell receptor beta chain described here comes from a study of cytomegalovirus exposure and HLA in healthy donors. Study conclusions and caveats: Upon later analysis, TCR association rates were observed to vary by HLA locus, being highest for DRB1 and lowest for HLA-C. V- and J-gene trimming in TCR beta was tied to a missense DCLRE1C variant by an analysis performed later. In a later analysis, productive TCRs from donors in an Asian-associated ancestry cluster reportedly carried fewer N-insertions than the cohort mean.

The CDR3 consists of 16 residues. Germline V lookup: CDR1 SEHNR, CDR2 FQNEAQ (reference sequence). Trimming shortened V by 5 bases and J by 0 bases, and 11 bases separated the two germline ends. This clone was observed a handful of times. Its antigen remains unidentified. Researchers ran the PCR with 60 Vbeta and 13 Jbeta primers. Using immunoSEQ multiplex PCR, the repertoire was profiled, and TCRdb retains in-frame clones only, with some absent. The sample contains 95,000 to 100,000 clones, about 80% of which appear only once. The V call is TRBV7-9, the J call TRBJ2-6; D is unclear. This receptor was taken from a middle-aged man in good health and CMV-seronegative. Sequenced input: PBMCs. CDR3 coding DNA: TGTGCCAGCAGCCCCCCAGGAATCTCTGGGGCCAACGTCCTGACTTTC. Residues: CASSPPGISGANVLTF.